This T cell receptor beta chain was sequenced for a study of regulatory T cells in long-lasting Graves disease. Study findings and constraints: Newly diagnosed patients shared 850 to 1,000 public clonotypes; persistent patients shared under 3,000.

Time point noted: persistent/refractory GD, antithyroid drugs over 5 years with positive TRAb. Scientists built the TCR library using RNA that was extracted from PBMCs. Investigators prepared the TCR beta libraries by applying iRepertoire HTBI primers and Arm-PCR of CDR3 regions. One entry per CDR3 protein results from TCRdb running MiXCR on the multiplex PCR reads. The sample records 600,000 to 850,000 distinct CDR3 sequences, about 30% being singletons. The CDR3 totals 12 residues. This clonotype appeared a few times. Its antigen is not identified. A junction end diverges from the germline sequence, so it may reflect a read error.

Sequencing was performed on peripheral blood mononuclear cells (PBMCs), taken when the disease was refractory, from a patient treated with antithyroid drugs. The V and J genes are TRBV12-3 or TRBV12-4 and TRBJ1-5; D not certain. This sequence was found in a female donor with Graves disease. CDR3 amino acids: CTSSGLNQPQHF. CDR3 DNA: TGTACCAGCAGTGGGCTTAATCAGCCCCAGCATTTT.